This T cell receptor (beta chain) emerged from a study of response to subunit inactivated influenza vaccine. TCRdb recomputed calls from the RT-PCR reads with MiXCR, one row per CDR3 protein. This table has just under 550,000 distinct CDR3 sequences, roughly 23% appearing once. V shed 7 bases, J shed 4 bases, and the junction held 9 bases outside the gene matches. The CDR3 covers 16 residues. CDR1 is MNHEY, CDR2 SVGEGT, per germline. The sample was also reused in another study, on T cells expressing NK-cell markers. That paper adds: A 5'RACE template switching approach incorporating UMIs was used to make TCR beta cDNA. Obtained from sorted CD3+CD56+NKG2C+, CD3+CD56+NKG2C- and CD3+CD56-NKG2C+ T cells were the TCR beta repertoires. The sequencing cohort of eight donors included seven HCMV-seropositive individuals and one seronegative individual. NKG2C+ dominant clonotype frequencies in about 6 donors were roughly 1.0-7.0% of CD8+ T cells.

V and J are TRBV6-2 or TRBV6-3 and TRBJ2-2; 10 positions agree with TRBD2. The sequence came from a middle-aged man who received an inactivated influenza vaccine. The sequences come from CD4+ T cells sorted from PBMCs, collected about 13 days after vaccination. The CDR3 spells CASTNGLAGVTGELFF. The CDR3 nucleotides read TGTGCCAGCACCAACGGGCTAGCGGGAGTCACCGGGGAGCTGTTTTTT.